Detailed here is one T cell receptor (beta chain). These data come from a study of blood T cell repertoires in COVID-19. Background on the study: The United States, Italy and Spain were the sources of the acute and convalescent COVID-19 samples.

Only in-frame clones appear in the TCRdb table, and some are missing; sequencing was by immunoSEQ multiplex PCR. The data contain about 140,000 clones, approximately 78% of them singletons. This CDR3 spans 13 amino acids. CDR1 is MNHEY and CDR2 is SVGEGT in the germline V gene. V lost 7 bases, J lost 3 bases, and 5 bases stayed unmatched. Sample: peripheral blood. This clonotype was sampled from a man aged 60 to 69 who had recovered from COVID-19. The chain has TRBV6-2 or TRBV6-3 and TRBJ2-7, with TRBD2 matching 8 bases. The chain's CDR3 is CASNPSGLYEQYF. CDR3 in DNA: TGTGCCAGCAACCCTAGCGGGCTCTACGAGCAGTACTTC.